The 6 T cell receptor beta chains below all came from one sample that was sequenced in a study of cytomegalovirus exposure and HLA in healthy donors. A multiplex PCR was run with 60 Vbeta primers and 13 Jbeta primers. TCRdb's table, derived via immunoSEQ multiplex PCR, lists solely in-frame clones and lacks some. In all, the sample yields 140,000 to 150,000 clones. Sequenced input: PBMCs. The receptors originated from a male donor in good health and CMV-seronegative.

The chain uses TRBV10-3 and TRBJ1-2; D might be TRBD1 (5 bases). CDR3 length: 15 amino acids. The V end lost 5 bases, the J end lost 3 bases, and 16 bases lay between the germline ends. CDR1 and CDR2 from the germline V gene are ENHRY and SYGVKD. CDR3 coding DNA: TGTGCCATCAGTCTATTCTTAGGGGTCGACTATGGCTACACCTTC. This sequence encodes CAISLFLGVDYGYTF.

This sequence joins TRBV2 and TRBJ1-1; 7 bases agree with TRBD1. The germline V gene encodes CDR1 SNHLY and CDR2 FYNNEI. V gave up 2 bases and J gave up 5 bases; unmatched junction bases: 5. The CDR3 is 14 amino acids. This chain's CDR3 is CASSEQGVRTEAFF. The CDR3 nucleotides are TGTGCCAGCAGTGAACAGGGGGTTCGTACTGAAGCTTTCTTT.

CDR3 amino acids: CASKGGSTYEQYF. CDR3 DNA sequence: TGTGCCAGCAAAGGGGGCAGTACCTACGAGCAGTACTTC. The chain uses TRBV6-1 and TRBJ2-7; TRBD1 matches 7 bases. Germline CDR1 MNHNS, CDR2 SASEGT. Trimming at V came to 7 bases and at J to 2 bases, leaving 5 bases not matched to a gene. The CDR3 is 13 amino acids.

J is TRBJ1-1 and V is TRBV28; 9 bases map to TRBD1. The CDR3 totals 17 residues. V lost 5 bases to trimming and J lost 4 bases; unmatched junction nucleotides: 14. Germline V gene lookup returns CDR1 MDHEN and CDR2 SYDVKM. In nucleotides, the CDR3 is TGTGCCAGCAGTCAGGCAGCCGGGACAGGGAAGGGCACTGAAGCTTTCTTT. Translation: CASSQAAGTGKGTEAFF.

V usage is TRBV29-1 and J usage is TRBJ1-1; D unresolved. The CDR3 is made up of 12 amino acids. Germline V gene lookup returns CDR1 SQVTM and CDR2 ANQGSEA. Trimming cost V 0 bases and J 2 bases, with 4 bases left between them. In nucleotides, the CDR3 is TGCAGCGTTGAAGATCGTAACACTGAAGCTTTCTTT. This translates into CSVEDRNTEAFF.

The genes are TRBV19 and TRBJ2-1; 11 nucleotides agree with TRBD2. This CDR3 has 13 amino acids. Germline values: CDR1 LNHDA, CDR2 SQIVND (reference sequence). Trimming removed 6 bases from V and 9 bases from J; junction bases left unmatched: 4. CDR3 sequence (DNA): TGTGCCAGTAGGGGAGGACTAGCGGGTGAGCAGTTCTTC. Protein sequence: CASRGGLAGEQFF.